These 5 T cell receptor beta chains were sequenced from one sample in a study of blood T cells in healthy people across ages. The use of a sample-barcoded 5' primer and a J-beta primer mix characterized a second PCR of roughly 6 to 12 cycles. One entry per CDR3 protein, called by TCRdb with MiXCR from the 5' RACE reads. This table holds 850,000 to 1,100,000 distinct CDR3 sequences, around two fifths found once. Sequencing used blood. The source is a man aged 18 to 30 in good health.

This clonotype was recorded many times. This chain joins TRBV2 and TRBJ1-5, with D possibly TRBD1 on 5 matching bases. The CDR3 is made up of 16 amino acids. Germline V CDR1 and CDR2: SNHLY, FYNNEI. Deletions cut 2 bases from V and 2 bases from J, with 13 bases between. The DNA for the CDR3 is TGTGCCAGCAGTGAATGGGGCAGGGCGCGCAATCAGCCCCAGCATTTT. Encoded protein: CASSEWGRARNQPQHF.

J is TRBJ1-2 and V is TRBV6-2 or TRBV6-3; D is unclear. Germline-derived CDR1 and CDR2 are MNHEY and SVGEGT. The V end was cut by 6 bases, the J end by 2 bases, with 10 bases between. The CDR3 consists of 13 residues. As DNA, the CDR3 is TGTGCCAGCAGCACGAGAGGGAACTATGGCTACACCTTC. This encodes CASSTRGNYGYTF.

This clonotype was observed once. This chain uses TRBV5-1 with TRBJ1-1; D may be TRBD1 (5 bases). Trimming stripped 5 bases from V and 1 base from J, with 15 bases between. Germline V gives CDR1 SGHRS, CDR2 YFSETQ. The CDR3 has 15 amino acids. CDR3 coding DNA: TGCGCCAGCAGACCTGACGGGGGGACGAACACTGAAGCTTTCTTT. This codes for CASRPDGGTNTEAFF.

The V call is TRBV5-1, the J call TRBJ2-7; possibly TRBD2 for D (6 bases). The J call may be incorrect, as the DNA end agrees better with TRBJ2-5. The CDR3 length is 15 residues. Germline CDR1 reads SGHRS; CDR2 reads YFSETQ. The CDR3: CASSLVGRELETQYF. The CDR3 coding sequence is TGCGCCAGCAGCTTGGTCGGTCGGGAGTTAGAGACCCAGTACTTC.

J is TRBJ2-3 and V is TRBV10-3, with D hard to call. Germline V lookup: CDR1 ENHRY, CDR2 SYGVKD. The CDR3 covers 14 residues. Trimming took 10 bases from V and 5 from J, leaving 19 bases between them. The CDR3 reads CATSSSGVEDTQYF. CDR3 nucleotide sequence: TGTGCCACTTCAAGTTCTGGTGTGGAAGATACGCAGTATTTT.